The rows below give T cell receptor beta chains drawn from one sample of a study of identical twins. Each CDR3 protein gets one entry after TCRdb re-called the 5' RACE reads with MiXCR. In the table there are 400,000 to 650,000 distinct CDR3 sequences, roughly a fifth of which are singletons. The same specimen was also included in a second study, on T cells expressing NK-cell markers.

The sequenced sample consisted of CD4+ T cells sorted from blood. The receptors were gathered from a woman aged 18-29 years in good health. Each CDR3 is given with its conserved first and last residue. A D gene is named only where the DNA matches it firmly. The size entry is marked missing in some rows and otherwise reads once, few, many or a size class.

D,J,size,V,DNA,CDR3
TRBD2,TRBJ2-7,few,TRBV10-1,TGCGCCAGCACCACTCGGGAGGGCCACGAGCAGTACTTC,CASTTREGHEQYF
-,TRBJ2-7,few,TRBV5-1,TGCGCCAGCAGCTTGGAGGACGGGGTCACCTACGAGCAGTACTTC,CASSLEDGVTYEQYF
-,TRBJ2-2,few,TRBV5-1,TGCGCCAGCAGTTCGGTCGTAGCCGGGGAGCTGTTTTTT,CASSSVVAGELFF
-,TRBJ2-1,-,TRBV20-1,TGCAGTGCTAGAGATAGTCGGGATGAGCAGTTCTTC,CSARDSRDEQFF
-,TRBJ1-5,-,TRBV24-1,TGTGCCACCAGTGATCAATCCGTCAATCAGCCCCAGCATTTT,CATSDQSVNQPQHF
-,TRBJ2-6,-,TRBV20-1,TGCAGTGTGTGGGGCAGTGGGGCCAACGTCCTGACTTTC,CSVWGSGANVLTF
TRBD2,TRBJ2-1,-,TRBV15,TGTGCCACCAGCAGATCCTGGGGGACTAGCAGCCACAATGAGCAGTTCTTC,CATSRSWGTSSHNEQFF
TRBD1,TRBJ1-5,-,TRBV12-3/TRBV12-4,TGTGCCAGCAGTTACCAGGGGGGCAATCAGCCCCAGCATTTT,CASSYQGGNQPQHF
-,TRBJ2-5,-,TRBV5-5,TGTGCCAGCAGCTTTGGGGACTACCAAGAGACCCAGTACTTC,CASSFGDYQETQYF
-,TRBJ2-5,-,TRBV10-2,TGCGCCAGCAGTGAGTCAGGGGTGACCCAGTACTTC,CASSESGVTQYF
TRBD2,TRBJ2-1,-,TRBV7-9,TGTGCCAGCAGCCTAGGCCTAGCGGTGCCGGCGTTCTTC,CASSLGLAVPAFF
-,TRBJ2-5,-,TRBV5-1,TGCGCCAGCAGCTCTGGAGGGAGGTGGCGGCAAGAGACCCAGTACTTC,CASSSGGRWRQETQYF
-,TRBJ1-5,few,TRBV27,TGTGCCAGCAGTCCGTTTGGAAATCAGCCCCAGCATTTT,CASSPFGNQPQHF
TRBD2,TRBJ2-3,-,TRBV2,TGTACCAGCAGAGCCGGGACTAGCGGGAGTAATCCCTCCGGGACGCAGTATTTT,CTSRAGTSGSNPSGTQYF
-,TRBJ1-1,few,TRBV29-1,TGCAGCGTGGGCCTGACTGAAGCTTTCTTT,CSVGLTEAFF
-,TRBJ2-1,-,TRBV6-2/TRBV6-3,TGTGCCAGCAGTCGTCTACTCGCGAGGAAGTCCTACAATGAGCAGTTCTTC,CASSRLLARKSYNEQFF
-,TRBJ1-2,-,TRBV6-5,TGTGCCAGCCGGGACGGTAACTATGGCTACACCTTC,CASRDGNYGYTF
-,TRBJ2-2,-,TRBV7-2,TGTGCCAGCAGCTTAGCCTCTGGGGAGCTGTTTTTT,CASSLASGELFF
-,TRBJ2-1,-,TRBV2,TGTGCCAGCAAGTCCGGAAACTACAATGAGCAGTTCTTC,CASKSGNYNEQFF
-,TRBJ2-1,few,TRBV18,TGTGCCAGCTCGCCTTCCGAGAGGGCGGAGCAGTTCTTC,CASSPSERAEQFF
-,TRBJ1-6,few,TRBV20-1,TGCAGTGCTAGGGGGCTGCGGAATTCACCCCTCCACTTT,CSARGLRNSPLHF
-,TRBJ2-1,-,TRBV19,TGTGCCAGTAGTCTCACGGGGAGCGCGTCCTACAATGAGCAGTTCTTC,CASSLTGSASYNEQFF
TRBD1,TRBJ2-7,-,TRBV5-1,TGCGCCAGCGGACCGACAGGGCTCTCCTACGAGCAGTACTTC,CASGPTGLSYEQYF
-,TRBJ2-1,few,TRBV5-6,TGTGCCAGCAGCGTGGACAGAACGGGTAACAATGAGCAGTTCTTC,CASSVDRTGNNEQFF
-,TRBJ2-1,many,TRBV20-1,TGCAGTGCCGTGAGTTGGGACACCCACAATGAGCAGTTCTTC,CSAVSWDTHNEQFF
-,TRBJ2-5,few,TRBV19,TGTGCCAGTAGTTCCACCTGGACTACAGGAGAGACCCAGTACTTC,CASSSTWTTGETQYF
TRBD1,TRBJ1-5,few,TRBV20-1,TGCAGTGCTAGGCGGGGGACAGGGGGCAATCAGCCCCAGCATTTT,CSARRGTGGNQPQHF
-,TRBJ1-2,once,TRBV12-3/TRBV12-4,TGTGCCAGCAGTTTTCGAGATACCTATGGCTACACCTTC,CASSFRDTYGYTF